Following are 21 T cell receptor beta chains from one sample sequenced in a study of cytomegalovirus exposure and HLA in healthy donors. Method: immunoSEQ multiplex PCR; TCRdb's copy keeps in-frame clones and lacks some. Of about 160,000 clones in the sample, around 92% are singletons; the top ten hold 10% to 13%. Sample: PBMCs. The source is a woman aged 18-35 years in good health and CMV-seropositive.

This chain connects TRBV7-2 to TRBJ2-3, with 9 bases that match TRBD2. Germline loops: CDR1 SGHTA, CDR2 FQGNSA. J was trimmed by 3 bases and V by 2 bases; bases with no gene match: 6. The CDR3 has 16 residues. The CDR3 sequence is CASSLISGRGTDTQYF. DNA of the CDR3: TGTGCCAGCAGCTTAATTAGCGGGAGAGGAACAGATACGCAGTATTTT.

The genes are TRBV7-9 and TRBJ1-5; 10 nucleotides align to TRBD1. V lost 1 base and J lost 2; bases outside the gene matches: 8. Germline V gene data show CDR1 as SEHNR and CDR2 as FQNEAQ (reference sequence). The CDR3 has 18 amino acids. This chain's CDR3 is CASSLEGTGVGRNQPQHF. CDR3 sequence (DNA): TGTGCCAGCAGCTTAGAGGGGACAGGGGTTGGACGCAATCAGCCCCAGCATTTT. Supplemented by reference TRBV7-9 and TRBJ1-5, the full variable domain reads DTGVSQNPRHKITKRGQNVTFRCDPISEHNRLYWYRQTLGQGPEFLTYFQNEAQLEKSRLLSDRFSAERPKGSFSTLEIQRTEQGDSAMYLCASSLEGTGVGRNQPQHFGDGTRLSIL.

The chain recombines TRBV5-4 with TRBJ2-1, with TRBD1 as a possible D gene (6 bases). The CDR3 extends over 12 amino acids. Trimming took 1 base from V and 9 from J, leaving 8 bases between them. In germline, CDR1 is SGHNT, CDR2 YYREEE (reference sequence). CDR3 loop: CASSLQDSEQFF. The DNA for the CDR3 is TGTGCCAGCAGCTTGCAGGACAGTGAGCAGTTCTTC.

The chain couples TRBV5-1 to TRBJ2-5; a possible D gene is TRBD1 (6 bases). Trimming removed 0 bases from V and 2 bases from J, with 14 bases in between. The CDR3 has 16 residues. CDR1 and CDR2 from the germline V gene are SGHRS and YFSETQ. CDR3 loop: CASSLANGGWQETQYF. The CDR3 coding sequence is TGCGCCAGCAGCTTGGCCAATGGGGGCTGGCAAGAGACCCAGTACTTC.

This chain uses TRBV21-1 with TRBJ1-1; the listed D gene, TRBD1, was not tested against the DNA. TRBV21-1 is given as a pseudogene. The CDR3 is 15 residues long. The CDR3, as DNA: TGTGCCAGCAGCAAAGATGGCAGGGTGAACACTGAAGCTTTCTTT. Its translation is CASSKDGRVNTEAFF.

The rearrangement links TRBV4-2 to TRBJ2-7; 9 positions match TRBD2. V lost 3 bases, J lost 3 bases, and 6 bases stayed unmatched. The length of the CDR3 is 15 residues. Per germline, CDR1 LGHNA and CDR2 YNFKEQ. CDR3 DNA sequence: TGTGCCAGCAGCCAGGGTCTAGCGGGGATCTACGAGCAGTACTTC. The encoded protein is CASSQGLAGIYEQYF.

The chain employs TRBV30 and TRBJ1-2; 9 nucleotides line up with TRBD1. This CDR3 is built from 14 residues. J gave up 5 bases and V 1 base, and 5 bases lay outside the gene matches. CDR1 and CDR2 (germline): GTSNPN, SVGIG (reference sequence). The CDR3 spells CAWSGGQGRYGYTF. CDR3 sequence (DNA): TGTGCCTGGAGTGGGGGACAGGGACGTTATGGCTACACCTTC.

This clone is a singleton in its sample. V is TRBV11-2 and J is TRBJ2-7; unclear D gene. Germline values: CDR1 SGHAT, CDR2 FQNNGV. CDR3 length: 15 residues. Between the trimmed V and J ends, which lost 0 bases and 2 bases, there was a span of 11 bases. This chain's CDR3 is CASSLDPPSAYEQYF. In nucleotides, the CDR3 is TGTGCCAGCAGCTTAGATCCTCCGAGCGCCTACGAGCAGTACTTC.

J is TRBJ2-4 and V is TRBV6-5; D remains unclear. The CDR3 totals 13 residues. CDR1 MNHEY and CDR2 SVGAGI come from the germline V gene. Trimming pared 5 bases from V and 8 bases from J, leaving 13 bases between. The CDR3 reads CASSANKEHIQYF. The CDR3 region has the DNA TGTGCCAGCAGTGCAAACAAGGAGCACATTCAGTACTTC.

The chain uses TRBV5-1 and TRBJ2-7, with 13 nucleotides matching TRBD2. The CDR3 is 17 residues long. Trimming removed 0 bases from V and 7 bases from J; junction bases left unmatched: 10. Germline V gene data show CDR1 as SGHRS and CDR2 as YFSETQ. The CDR3 region is CASSLAIGLAGAGEQYF. Written as DNA, the CDR3 is TGCGCCAGCAGCTTGGCAATAGGACTAGCGGGAGCGGGAGAGCAGTACTTC.

This clone has a single count. The CDR3 DNA sequence: TGTGCCAGCTCGAGGTTCGGCGGCACTGAAGCTTTCTTT. The encoded protein is CASSRFGGTEAFF. The chain is built from TRBV7-2 and TRBJ1-1, with unresolved D. The CDR3 spans 13 residues. Germline values: CDR1 SGHTA, CDR2 FQGNSA. The V gene lost 8 bases and the J gene lost 4 bases, with 14 bases spanning the gap.

The chain recombines TRBV5-6 with TRBJ1-3, with 9 nucleotides matching TRBD1. This CDR3 is built from 13 residues. Germline CDR1 reads SGHDT; CDR2 reads YYEEEE. V dropped 5 bases and J dropped 4; count of bases not matched to a gene: 1. CDR3 DNA sequence: TGTGCCAGCAGTGGACAGGGGGGAAACACCATATATTTT. Amino acids: CASSGQGGNTIYF.

The CDR3 DNA reads TGTGCCAGCAGCAAAGACTCCCAGGGTCATGGCTACACCTTC. As protein: CASSKDSQGHGYTF. This sequence joins TRBV21-1 and TRBJ1-2; the D segment call TRBD1 is taken from the table without a DNA check. TRBV21-1 is a pseudogene locus. The CDR3 runs 14 residues.

This clone has only one observation. The chain couples TRBV9 to TRBJ2-7, with D possibly matching TRBD1 (6 bases). V was shortened by 4 bases and J by 2 bases, with 10 bases between the two germline ends. Germline V CDR1 and CDR2: SGDLS, YYNGEE. The CDR3 has 13 amino acids. This chain's CDR3 is CASSHRDTYEQYF. CDR3 DNA: TGTGCCAGCAGCCACAGGGATACCTACGAGCAGTACTTC. The variable domain in full, completed from reference TRBV9 and TRBJ2-7, reads DSGVTQTPKHLITATGQRVTLRCSPRSGDLSVYWYQQSLDQGLQFLIQYYNGEERAKGNILERFSAQQFPDLHSELNLSSLELGDSALYFCASSHRDTYEQYFGPGTRLTVT.

V usage is TRBV6-5 and J usage is TRBJ2-3; 7 bases align to TRBD1. CDR3 length: 13 residues. Germline V gene data show CDR1 as MNHEY and CDR2 as SVGAGI. Trimming took 6 bases from V and 4 from J; bases not matched to a gene: 4. CDR3 bases: TGTGCCAGCAGCCTACAGGGGTCAGATACGCAGTATTTT. Translation gives CASSLQGSDTQYF.

V is TRBV19 and J is TRBJ2-5; D possibly corresponds to TRBD1 (5 bases). Trimming pared 5 bases from V and 2 bases from J, leaving 15 bases between. Germline CDR1 is LNHDA and CDR2 is SQIVND (reference sequence). CDR3 length: 15 amino acids. In nucleotides, the CDR3 is TGTGCCAGTAGTTTTTCCAGGGTCTTACAAGAGACCCAGTACTTC. Its protein is CASSFSRVLQETQYF.

This clone was seen a single time. The rearrangement links TRBV7-2 to TRBJ2-7, with 9 bases aligning to TRBD2. J was trimmed by 2 bases and V by 1 base; bases with no gene match: 9. The CDR3 sequence is 17 residues long. CDR1 and CDR2 from the germline V gene are SGHTA and FQGNSA. The CDR3 protein is CASSLGGWEREAYEQYF. The CDR3 nucleotides read TGTGCCAGCAGCTTAGGCGGGTGGGAGCGGGAGGCCTACGAGCAGTACTTC.

The chain couples TRBV10-2 to TRBJ2-3, with D possibly TRBD2 on 7 matching bases. The V end was cut by 5 bases, the J end by 0 bases, with 12 bases between. The CDR3 is made up of 15 amino acids. From germline, CDR1 is WSHSY and CDR2 SAAADI. The CDR3 protein is CASSRGAASTDTQYF. CDR3 bases: TGCGCCAGCAGTCGGGGGGCGGCCAGCACAGATACGCAGTATTTT.

This chain links TRBV9 with TRBJ1-5, with D possibly matching TRBD1 (5 bases). Trimming pared 3 bases from V and 1 base from J, leaving 17 bases between. The CDR3 loop spans 17 amino acids. From germline, CDR1 is SGDLS and CDR2 YYNGEE. The CDR3 coding sequence is TGTGCCAGCAGCGCGGGGGGTTGGGTAACCAGCAATCAGCCCCAGCATTTT. Its protein is CASSAGGWVTSNQPQHF.

This clone has just one count. V is TRBV30 and J is TRBJ2-7; no clear D. Between the trimmed V and J ends, which lost 0 bases and 0 bases, there was a span of 6 bases. The CDR3 is made up of 13 amino acids. Germline CDR1 reads GTSNPN; CDR2 reads SVGIG (reference sequence). The CDR3 loop reads CAWSVQSSYEQYF. Here the CDR3 DNA reads TGTGCCTGGAGTGTACAATCCTCCTACGAGCAGTACTTC.

The rearrangement uses TRBV19 and TRBJ1-1; 9 bases agree with TRBD1. The CDR3 is 17 amino acids. Germline V gives CDR1 LNHDA, CDR2 SQIVND (reference sequence). V shed 7 bases and J 1 base; nucleotides not matched to a gene: 13. CDR3 region: CASIPLTGGGGNTEAFF. The CDR3 region has the DNA TGTGCCAGTATCCCCCTTACAGGGGGCGGAGGGAACACTGAAGCTTTCTTT.